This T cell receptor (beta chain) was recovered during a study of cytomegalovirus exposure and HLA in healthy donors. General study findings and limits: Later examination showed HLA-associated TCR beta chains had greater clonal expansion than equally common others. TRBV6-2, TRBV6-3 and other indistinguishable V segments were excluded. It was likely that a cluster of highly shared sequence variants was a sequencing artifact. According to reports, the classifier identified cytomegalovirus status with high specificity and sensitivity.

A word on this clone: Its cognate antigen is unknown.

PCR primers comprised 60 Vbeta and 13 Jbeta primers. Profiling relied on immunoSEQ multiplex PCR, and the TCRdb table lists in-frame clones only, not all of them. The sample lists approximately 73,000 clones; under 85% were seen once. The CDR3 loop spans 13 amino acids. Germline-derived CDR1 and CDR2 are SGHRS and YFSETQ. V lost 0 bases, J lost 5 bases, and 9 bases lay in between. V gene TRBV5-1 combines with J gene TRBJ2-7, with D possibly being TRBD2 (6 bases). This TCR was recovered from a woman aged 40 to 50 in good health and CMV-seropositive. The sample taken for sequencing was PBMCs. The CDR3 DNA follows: TGCGCCAGCAGCTTGGACGGGGGTGACGAGCAGTACTTC. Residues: CASSLDGGDEQYF.